The rows below give T cell receptor beta chains drawn from one sample of a study of regulatory T cells in long-lasting Graves disease. TCRdb independently ran MiXCR on the multiplex PCR reads; one entry per CDR3 protein. The sample includes approximately 400,000 distinct CDR3 sequences, around 14% of them seen just once. The sample also formed part of further work on T cells in Graves' hyperthyroidism and ophthalmopathy.

Material: peripheral blood mononuclear cells (PBMCs), obtained at new diagnosis, from a patient treated with antithyroid drugs. These receptors were collected from a woman younger than 45 with Graves disease. Each CDR3 is given with its conserved first and last residue. Each record gives: clone size, V gene, D gene, J gene, CDR3 protein, CDR3 DNA. D genes are given only for firm matches. Rows give clone size only sometimes, using once, few, many, or a class for an expanded clone.

>few|TRBV19|-|TRBJ2-2
CASSIVGRNTGELFF
TGTGCCAGTAGTATAGTGGGACGGAACACCGGGGAGCTGTTTTTT
>few|TRBV27|-|TRBJ2-3
CASSSLLGLSTDTQYF
TGTGCCAGCAGTTCTCTTCTAGGCCTTAGCACAGATACGCAGTATTTT
>many|TRBV28|-|TRBJ1-2
CASTGRDGYTF
TGTGCCAGCACCGGTCGGGACGGCTACACCTTC
>-|TRBV2|TRBD1|TRBJ2-3
CASTREGQPPDTQYF
TGTGCCAGTACCCGAGAGGGACAGCCCCCAGATACGCAGTATTTT
>few|TRBV29-1|-|TRBJ1-1
CSVGRGGTEAFF
TGCAGCGTCGGGAGGGGGGGCACTGAAGCTTTCTTT
>many|TRBV29-1|-|TRBJ1-4
CSVEDRGRLF
TGCAGCGTTGAAGATAGGGGACGCCTTTTT
>-|TRBV15|-|TRBJ1-2
CATSRGPGTSTF
TGTGCCACCAGCAGAGGGCCGGGGACCAGCACCTTC
>many|TRBV12-3/TRBV12-4|-|TRBJ2-5
CASLGEYQETQYF
TGTGCCAGCCTTGGGGAGTACCAAGAGACCCAGTACTTC
>-|TRBV5-1|TRBD1|TRBJ2-7
CASSSGDRGYEQYF
TGCGCCAGCAGCTCCGGGGACAGGGGCTACGAGCAGTACTTC
>many|TRBV6-9|TRBD2|TRBJ2-3
CASSYPTSGSDTQYF
TGTGCCAGCAGTTATCCGACTAGCGGGAGTGATACGCAGTATTTT
>-|TRBV25-1|TRBD1|TRBJ1-5
CASSAGTGKYSNQPQHF
TGTGCCAGCAGTGCCGGGACAGGGAAGTATAGCAATCAGCCCCAGCATTTT
>many|TRBV7-2|TRBD1|TRBJ1-3
CASSRQGGSGNTIYF
TGTGCCAGCAGCCGACAGGGGGGCTCTGGAAACACCATATATTTT
>many|TRBV11-3|-|TRBJ1-2
CASSLQYNPYGYTF
TGTGCCAGCAGCTTACAATACAACCCCTATGGCTACACCTTC
>many|TRBV5-1|-|TRBJ2-3
CASSLESSGETGDTQYF
TGCGCCAGCAGCTTGGAATCCTCGGGAGAGACAGGAGATACGCAGTATTTT
>many|TRBV28|TRBD2|TRBJ2-3
CASSLTSATDTQYF
TGTGCCAGCAGTTTGACTAGCGCCACAGATACGCAGTATTTT
>many|TRBV18|-|TRBJ1-3
CASSRTPGNTIYF
TGTGCCAGCTCACGCACACCAGGAAACACCATATATTTT
>many|TRBV6-5|TRBD1|TRBJ1-2
CASSYDRGYYGYTF
TGTGCCAGCAGTTATGACAGGGGGTACTATGGCTACACCTTC
>-|TRBV28|TRBD1|TRBJ2-5
CASTPPTGMMETQYF
TGTGCCAGCACCCCTCCGACAGGGATGATGGAGACCCAGTACTTC
>-|TRBV2|-|TRBJ2-2
CASRRAQGRAGELFF
TGTGCCAGCAGGAGGGCGCAGGGGCGCGCCGGGGAGCTGTTTTTT
>-|TRBV2|-|TRBJ1-5
CASSTRGGQPQHF
TGTGCCAGCAGCACGAGAGGAGGACAGCCCCAGCATTTT
>many|TRBV11-2|-|TRBJ2-1
CASSLGGHEQFF
TGTGCCAGCAGCTTAGGCGGCCATGAGCAGTTCTTC
>many|TRBV30|-|TRBJ2-3
CAWSLGTDTQYF
TGTGCCTGGAGTCTAGGGACAGATACGCAGTATTTT
>-|TRBV4-1|-|TRBJ2-7
CASSQVTAVQSSYEQYF
TGCGCCAGCAGCCAAGTTACGGCGGTTCAAAGCTCCTACGAGCAGTACTTC
>many|TRBV20-1|-|TRBJ1-3
CSAPRSSGNTIYF
TGCAGTGCTCCTAGGAGCTCTGGAAACACCATATATTTT
>many|TRBV28|-|TRBJ2-2
CASSSPGPATGELFF
TGTGCCAGCAGTTCACCCGGGCCCGCCACCGGGGAGCTGTTTTTT
>few|TRBV12-3/TRBV12-4|-|TRBJ1-5
CASSLRGFQPQHF
TGTGCCAGCAGTTTAAGAGGGTTTCAGCCCCAGCATTTT
>few|TRBV20-1|-|TRBJ2-1
CSASKTGGEQFF
TGCAGTGCTAGTAAAACGGGGGGCGAGCAGTTCTTC
>-|TRBV9|-|TRBJ2-5
CASSVVGQETLYF
TGTGCCAGCAGCGTAGTGGGGCAGGAGACCCTGTACTTC
>-|TRBV19|-|TRBJ1-5
CASSLGNRDNQPQHF
TGTGCCAGTAGTCTAGGGAATCGGGACAATCAGCCCCAGCATTTT
>many|TRBV27|-|TRBJ2-3
CASSFGHPDTQYF
TGTGCCAGCAGTTTCGGCCACCCCGATACGCAGTATTTT
>-|TRBV5-1|-|TRBJ2-1
CASSLVRGSSYNEQFF
TGCGCCAGCAGCTTGGTGCGGGGTAGCTCCTACAATGAGCAGTTCTTC
>few|TRBV27|TRBD2|TRBJ2-5
CASSLGFTGGPGETQYF
TGTGCCAGCAGTTTAGGGTTCACGGGAGGGCCTGGGGAGACCCAGTACTTC
>-|TRBV6-2/TRBV6-3|TRBD2|TRBJ2-3
CASSTTSGRFPSTDTQYF
TGTGCCAGCAGTACCACTAGCGGGAGGTTCCCCAGCACAGATACGCAGTATTTT
>many|TRBV6-5|TRBD2|TRBJ2-1
CASSYPAGSQGQFF
TGTGCCAGCAGTTACCCAGCGGGAAGCCAAGGGCAGTTCTTC
>-|TRBV7-3|TRBD1|TRBJ2-7
CASSLGTGGDSYEQYF
TGTGCCAGCAGCTTAGGGACAGGGGGGGACTCCTACGAGCAGTACTTC
>many|TRBV9|TRBD2|TRBJ2-1
CASSVGTSNYNEQFF
TGTGCCAGCAGCGTAGGGACTAGCAACTACAATGAGCAGTTCTTC
>many|TRBV29-1|TRBD2|TRBJ2-7
CSAWTSGSRNEQYF
TGCAGCGCCTGGACTAGCGGGAGTAGGAACGAGCAGTACTTC
>many|TRBV3-1|-|TRBJ2-1
CASSQEILVNTRDEQFF
TGTGCCAGCAGCCAAGAAATTTTAGTCAATACGAGAGATGAGCAGTTCTTC
>-|TRBV20-1|TRBD1|TRBJ1-1
CSASKGASTEAFF
TGCAGTGCTAGTAAGGGGGCGTCCACTGAAGCTTTCTTT
>-|TRBV5-1|TRBD2|TRBJ2-1
CASSMTSGNDEQFF
TGCGCCAGCAGCATGACTAGCGGGAATGATGAGCAGTTCTTC
>-|TRBV28|TRBD1|TRBJ1-5
CASRLTGGQGNQPQHF
TGTGCCAGCAGGTTGACAGGGGGCCAGGGGAATCAGCCCCAGCATTTT
>few|TRBV14|-|TRBJ2-1
CASSQDKGSIYNEQFF
TGTGCCAGCAGCCAAGATAAAGGGTCTATATACAATGAGCAGTTCTTC
>-|TRBV7-2|-|TRBJ2-7
CASSLNLYPGYEQYF
TGTGCCAGCAGCTTAAATCTTTATCCGGGTTACGAGCAGTACTTC
>-|TRBV7-9|TRBD2|TRBJ2-7
CASSRPGLAESSYEQYF
TGTGCCAGCAGCCGACCGGGACTAGCGGAGAGCTCCTACGAGCAGTACTTC
>many|TRBV29-1|-|TRBJ1-2
CSVDQVYGYTF
TGCAGCGTTGATCAGGTCTATGGCTACACCTTC
>-|TRBV19|TRBD2|TRBJ2-5
CASSGGGSQKGTQYF
TGTGCCAGTAGTGGCGGGGGATCCCAAAAGGGGACCCAGTACTTC
>many|TRBV10-3|TRBD2|TRBJ2-3
CAIEGTGGDTQYF
TGTGCCATCGAAGGGACGGGGGGAGATACGCAGTATTTT
>many|TRBV12-3/TRBV12-4|TRBD1|TRBJ1-2
CASGWEQGIYGYTF
TGTGCCAGCGGGTGGGAACAGGGGATTTATGGCTACACCTTC
>many|TRBV11-2|-|TRBJ1-2
CASSLTWTYGYTF
TGTGCCAGCAGCTTGACGTGGACCTATGGCTACACCTTC
>-|TRBV5-1|TRBD1|TRBJ1-1
CASSWRDRGNTEAFF
TGCGCCAGCAGCTGGAGGGACAGGGGGAACACTGAAGCTTTCTTT
>many|TRBV3-1|TRBD1|TRBJ2-7
CASTPRGGHEQYF
TGTGCCAGCACCCCAAGAGGGGGCCACGAGCAGTACTTC
>many|TRBV3-1|-|TRBJ2-7
CASSPRGLALSYEQYF
TGTGCCAGCAGCCCTCGCGGGCTAGCCCTCTCCTACGAGCAGTACTTC
>few|TRBV11-2|TRBD1|TRBJ2-2
CASIYRDRNTGELFF
TGTGCCAGCATATACCGGGACAGGAACACCGGGGAGCTGTTTTTT
>many|TRBV12-3/TRBV12-4|-|TRBJ1-5
CASSPGGRPQHF
TGTGCCAGCAGCCCCGGCGGGAGGCCCCAGCATTTT
>many|TRBV11-3|-|TRBJ2-6
CASSIGGSGANVLTF
TGTGCCAGCAGTATAGGAGGCTCTGGGGCCAACGTCCTGACTTTC
>many|TRBV9|TRBD1|TRBJ1-5
CASSVGQGDPQHF
TGTGCCAGCAGCGTAGGACAGGGCGATCCCCAGCATTTT